These 3 T cell receptor beta chains share one sample of origin, sequenced in a study of radiotherapy plus CTLA-4 blockade in lung cancer. Profiled with immunoSEQ multiplex PCR; TCRdb holds only in-frame clones, not every one. This sample has 45,000 or so clones, with less than 85% found just once. This sample comprised peripheral blood, obtained from a patient treated with radiotherapy plus ipilimumab. These receptors originate from a human donor with non-small cell lung cancer who had stable disease on radiotherapy plus ipilimumab.

This chain uses TRBV7-2 with TRBJ1-3; 7 bases match TRBD1. Germline CDR1 reads SGHTA; CDR2 reads FQGNSA. After removal of 5 bases from V and 1 base from J, the junction contained 8 bases not matched to a gene. This CDR3 contains 16 residues. The CDR3 DNA is TGTGCCAGCAGCGCCACGCCGACAGGGTCTGGAAACACCATATATTTT. It is translated as CASSATPTGSGNTIYF. The whole variable domain, filled in from reference TRBV7-2 and TRBJ1-3, reads GAGVSQSPSNKVTEKGKDVELRCDPISGHTALYWYRQSLGQGLEFLIYFQGNSAPDKSGLPSDRFSAERTGGSVSTLTIQRTQQEDSAVYLCASSATPTGSGNTIYFGEGSWLTVV.

The V gene is TRBV4-1, the J gene TRBJ1-1; D possibly corresponds to TRBD1 (6 bases). The CDR3 covers 16 residues. V lost 0 bases and J 11 bases, leaving 22 bases between the germline ends. Germline CDR1 is MGHRA and CDR2 is YSYEKL. CDR3 sequence reads: CASSQDPGQIPTGAFF. The CDR3 DNA reads TGCGCCAGCAGCCAAGATCCCGGACAGATACCTACGGGGGCTTTCTTT.

This chain links TRBV5-4 with TRBJ2-1, with 10 positions matching TRBD1. Germline V lookup: CDR1 SGHNT, CDR2 YYREEE (reference sequence). This CDR3 has 16 residues. Trimming removed 0 bases from V and 9 bases from J; junction bases left unmatched: 9. The CDR3 is CASSLAAGTGVGEQFF. Written as DNA, the CDR3 is TGTGCCAGCAGCTTGGCCGCCGGGACAGGGGTGGGTGAGCAGTTCTTC.